The clone carrying this T cell receptor beta chain was found many times. Its antigen is not identified. This sample is part of a study of post-analysis software for immune sequencing data. Built from TCR beta cDNA, the libraries had unique molecular identifiers in them. From the PCR reads, TCRdb called clonotypes with MiXCR, one entry per CDR3 protein. The sample includes 380,000 or so distinct CDR3 sequences, around 33% of them seen just once. V gave up 0 bases and J gave up 0 bases, with 6 bases separating them. This CDR3 is 14 amino acids long. Germline assignment: CDR1 SGDLS and CDR2 YYNGEE. Whole-study findings and limits: TRBV5-6, TRBV5-1 and TRBV20-1 were among a handful of TRBV segments more frequent in patients than controls.

This rearrangement joins TRBV9 to TRBJ1-1; D remains ambiguous. The TCR comes from a girl under 18 with multiple sclerosis. What was sequenced was blood. This CDR3 is CASSVGVLNTEAFF. The CDR3 DNA follows: TGTGCCAGCAGCGTAGGGGTGCTGAACACTGAAGCTTTCTTT.